Listed below are T cell receptor beta chains from one sample, sequenced in a study of cytomegalovirus exposure and HLA in healthy donors. The repertoire was sequenced with immunoSEQ multiplex PCR; TCRdb's copy has only in-frame clones and lacks some. This table holds more than 110,000 clones, over 65% found once. The sample comprised PBMCs. Receptors were obtained from a woman aged 25 to 39 in good health and CMV-seronegative. The CDR3 runs from the conserved cysteine through the conserved F or W. Each record gives: J gene, clone size, V gene, D gene, CDR3 protein, CDR3 DNA. D genes are given only for firm matches. Expanded clones are given a class, and other clones once, few, many or no size at all.

TRBJ2-7 - TRBV6-6 TRBD1 CASSVPGQSYEQYF TGTGCCAGCAGCGTACCGGGACAGTCCTACGAGCAGTACTTC
TRBJ2-7 - TRBV4-1 TRBD2 CASSQEGPGLAGADEQYF TGCGCCAGCAGCCAAGAAGGCCCTGGACTAGCGGGGGCGGACGAGCAGTACTTC
TRBJ1-2 - TRBV28 TRBD1 CASSLARTSGTDYGYTF TGTGCCAGCAGTTTAGCCCGAACTTCCGGGACAGATTATGGCTACACCTTC
TRBJ2-7 - TRBV28 TRBD1 CASSTGQDHKQYF TGTGCCAGCAGTACCGGACAGGACCATAAGCAGTACTTC
TRBJ2-2 - TRBV28 TRBD2 CASTTDAGLAGGLTNTGELFF TGTGCCAGCACTACCGACGCGGGTCTAGCGGGGGGGCTCACGAACACCGGGGAGCTGTTTTTT
TRBJ1-1 - TRBV5-1 TRBD1 CASSQQGAGNTEAFF TGCGCCAGCAGCCAGCAGGGGGCGGGGAACACTGAAGCTTTCTTT
TRBJ2-2 - TRBV19 - CASRFGGQDTGELFF TGTGCCAGTAGGTTCGGGGGGCAAGACACCGGGGAGCTGTTTTTT
TRBJ2-5 - TRBV28 TRBD2 CASSRGAGGETQYF TGTGCCAGCAGCCGCGGGGCGGGAGGAGAGACCCAGTACTTC
TRBJ1-6 - TRBV30 - CAWQREGSSYNSPLHF TGTGCCTGGCAGCGTGAGGGAAGCTCCTATAATTCACCCCTCCACTTT
TRBJ2-1 - TRBV11-2 - CASSLDSALPGNEQFF TGTGCCAGCAGCTTAGATTCGGCACTACCGGGGAATGAGCAGTTCTTC
TRBJ1-6 - TRBV7-9 - CASTPVSNSPLHF TGTGCCAGCACCCCCGTGAGCAATTCACCCCTCCACTTT
TRBJ1-1 few TRBV20-1 - CSARTGSWAFF TGCAGTGCTCGAACAGGGAGTTGGGCTTTCTTT
TRBJ2-1 - TRBV29-1 TRBD2 CSVDVGGYNEQFF TGCAGCGTTGATGTGGGAGGGTACAATGAGCAGTTCTTC
TRBJ1-1 few TRBV6-5 TRBD1 CASSSLTGGCKTFF TGTGCCAGCAGCTCCCTGACAGGGGGATGTAAAACTTTCTTT
TRBJ2-5 once TRBV28 TRBD2 CASSLRGRRGIETQYF TGTGCCAGCAGTTTAAGGGGCAGGCGGGGGATTGAGACCCAGTACTTC
TRBJ2-3 - TRBV7-9 - CASSLPRVTSTDTQYF TGTGCCAGCAGCTTGCCGAGGGTTACTAGCACAGATACGCAGTATTTT
TRBJ2-2 - TRBV7-9 TRBD2 CSSSSSSGTLGRELFF TGTTCCAGCAGCTCATCTAGCGGGACCCTCGGCAGGGAGCTGTTTTTT
TRBJ1-3 few TRBV7-2 - CASSLWGDGSPGNTIYF TGTGCCAGCAGCTTGTGGGGGGATGGGAGCCCCGGAAACACCATATATTTT
TRBJ2-5 - TRBV7-8 TRBD2 CASSLGAGGPGETQYF TGTGCCAGCAGCTTAGGAGCGGGAGGGCCGGGGGAGACCCAGTACTTC
TRBJ2-7 - TRBV28 TRBD1 CASSPGTATYEQYF TGTGCCAGCAGTCCCGGGACAGCAACCTACGAGCAGTACTTC
TRBJ2-5 - TRBV5-1 TRBD1 CASSWTGLTREQETQYF TGCGCCAGCAGCTGGACAGGGTTGACTCGTGAGCAAGAGACCCAGTACTTC
TRBJ2-1 few TRBV14 TRBD2 CASSRRTSGSNAYNEQFF TGTGCCAGCAGCCGCCGGACTAGCGGGAGTAATGCCTACAATGAGCAGTTCTTC
TRBJ2-7 - TRBV7-2 TRBD2 CASSLTSGTYEQYF TGTGCCAGCAGCTTGACTAGCGGGACCTACGAGCAGTACTTC
TRBJ1-2 - TRBV28 TRBD1 CASSPRRDRRGYGYTF TGTGCCAGCAGTCCCCGGCGGGACAGACGAGGATATGGCTACACCTTC
TRBJ2-5 - TRBV6-5 TRBD1 CASSGGTGGLETQYF TGTGCCAGCAGCGGGGGAACAGGGGGTCTGGAGACCCAGTACTTC
TRBJ1-1 - TRBV2 TRBD1 CASTEGANTEAFF TGTGCCAGCACCGAGGGGGCGAACACTGAAGCTTTCTTT
TRBJ2-7 - TRBV27 TRBD2 CASSLRGGSYEQYF TGTGCCAGCAGTTTGAGGGGAGGGTCCTACGAGCAGTACTTC
TRBJ2-2 - TRBV7-9 TRBD1 CASSHGTGSGGELFF TGTGCCAGCAGCCACGGGACAGGGTCAGGAGGGGAGCTGTTTTTT
TRBJ2-1 - TRBV5-1 - CASSSSGYNEQFF TGCGCCAGCAGCTCTTCCGGGTACAATGAGCAGTTCTTC
TRBJ1-2 - TRBV29-1 - CSVFDGGYGYTF TGCAGCGTTTTCGATGGAGGCTATGGCTACACCTTC
TRBJ2-3 - TRBV9 TRBD2 CASSELAGDGDTQYF TGTGCCAGCAGCGAACTAGCGGGGGACGGGGATACGCAGTATTTT
TRBJ2-5 - TRBV5-1 TRBD2 CASSPPGSGSRTQYF TGCGCCAGCAGCCCACCAGGTAGCGGGTCACGGACCCAGTACTTC
TRBJ1-5 - TRBV30 - CAWSRDSYSNQPQHF TGTGCCTGGAGTCGGGATTCTTATAGCAATCAGCCCCAGCATTTT
TRBJ1-5 - TRBV7-8 - CASSSFWGGRPQAPQHF TGTGCCAGCAGCTCCTTCTGGGGGGGGCGGCCCCAAGCTCCCCAGCATTTT
TRBJ2-1 - TRBV9 TRBD1 CASSVLDRGYGGNEQFF TGTGCCAGCAGCGTACTAGACAGGGGATACGGTGGGAATGAGCAGTTCTTC
TRBJ2-7 - TRBV6-1 TRBD2 CASSVASGTYEQYF TGTGCCAGCAGTGTGGCTAGCGGAACCTACGAGCAGTACTTC
TRBJ1-2 - TRBV4-1 TRBD1 CASSPRGKGDSPYGYTF TGCGCCAGCAGCCCCCGGGGAAAAGGGGACAGCCCCTATGGCTACACCTTC
TRBJ1-2 - TRBV9 TRBD1 CASSVSEGQGIRGYTF TGTGCCAGCAGCGTATCCGAGGGACAGGGCATTCGTGGCTACACCTTC
TRBJ2-1 - TRBV29-1 - CSVDGLATYNEQFF TGCAGCGTTGACGGGCTAGCGACCTACAATGAGCAGTTCTTC
TRBJ2-3 - TRBV6-6 TRBD1 CASTDRGTDTQYF TGTGCCAGCACGGACAGGGGAACAGATACGCAGTATTTT
TRBJ1-4 - TRBV11-3 - CASSRSATNEKLFF TGTGCCAGCAGCCGCAGTGCAACTAATGAAAAACTGTTTTTT